The 22 T cell receptor beta chains below all came from one sample that was sequenced in a study of CD8 T cells in ankylosing spondylitis. Whole-study results and caveats: A motif in TCR beta, a set of roughly eight highly homologous variants, appeared characteristic of ankylosing spondylitis blood.

For these TCRs, the target antigens are not known. TCRdb called the 5' RACE reads again in MiXCR, with one record for every CDR3 protein. Here the sample spans around 130,000 distinct CDR3 sequences, roughly 17% being singletons. The sample taken for sequencing was blood, either unsorted or a sorted T cell fraction (not recorded which). Receptor source: a male donor with ankylosing spondylitis.

The V gene is TRBV19, the J gene TRBJ2-1; the match to TRBD2 covers 7 bases. V gave up 4 bases and J gave up 7 bases; unmatched junction bases: 10. Germline CDR1 reads LNHDA; CDR2 reads SQIVND (reference sequence). The CDR3 sequence is 15 residues long. In DNA, the CDR3 is TGTGCCAGTAGTAACCAAGCGGGATGGTATAATGAGCAGTTCTTC. Translation gives CASSNQAGWYNEQFF.

The gene calls are TRBV15 and TRBJ2-4; 8 nucleotides agree with TRBD2. This CDR3 spans 16 amino acids. Germline CDR1 LNHNV, CDR2 YYDKDF (reference sequence). V lost 0 bases to trimming and J lost 7 bases; unmatched junction nucleotides: 8. This CDR3 is CATSRDRGQRGNIQYF. In DNA, the CDR3 is TGTGCCACCAGCAGAGATCGGGGCCAGCGGGGGAACATTCAGTACTTC.

This clonotype was observed a handful of times. At one of its ends the junction is not consistent with the germline gene, which may arise from a read error. This chain uses TRBV7-9 with TRBJ1-2; no firm D call. This CDR3 has 11 amino acids. Germline-derived CDR1 and CDR2 are SEHNR and FQNEAQ (reference sequence). Here the CDR3 reads CASSLAAFISF. CDR3 coding DNA: TGTGCCAGCAGCTTAGCGGCTTTTATCTCCTTC.

This clonotype was detected once. This chain joins TRBV13 and TRBJ1-1; no firm D call. Germline CDR1 and CDR2: PRHDT and FYEKMQ (reference sequence). The CDR3 covers 15 residues. V was cut by 5 bases and J by 0 bases, with 13 bases left in between. The CDR3 sequence is CASSDRLAVNTEAFF. DNA of the CDR3: TGTGCCAGCAGCGACCGTTTGGCAGTGAACACTGAAGCTTTCTTT.

Many counts were recorded for this clonotype. The chain uses TRBV29-1 and TRBJ2-5, with TRBD2 as a possible D gene (6 bases). Germline V lookup: CDR1 SQVTM, CDR2 ANQGSEA. CDR3 length: 14 amino acids. Trimming shortened V by 0 bases and J by 1 base, and 9 bases separated the two germline ends. CDR3 coding DNA: TGCAGCGTTGAAGAGGCGGGATCCCAAGAGACCCAGTACTTC. As protein: CSVEEAGSQETQYF.

This clonotype was seen only a few times. This rearrangement joins TRBV14 to TRBJ2-1, with 8 bases lining up with TRBD2. The CDR3 is 16 amino acids. J was trimmed by 8 bases and V by 6 bases; bases with no gene match: 15. Germline assignment: CDR1 SGHDN and CDR2 FVKESK. Here the CDR3 reads CASSQSAGLAGYEQFF. CDR3 coding DNA: TGTGCCAGCAGTCAGAGTGCGGGTCTAGCGGGCTATGAGCAGTTCTTC.

This clonotype has a count of ten or more. The chain has TRBV5-1 and TRBJ2-7; TRBD2 agrees at 12 bases. V lost 4 bases to trimming and J lost 2 bases; unmatched junction nucleotides: 1. This CDR3 is 14 amino acids long. Germline V gives CDR1 SGHRS, CDR2 YFSETQ. CDR3 loop: CASSLAGGPYEQYF. CDR3 coding DNA: TGCGCCAGCAGCCTAGCGGGAGGGCCCTACGAGCAGTACTTC.

This clonotype has just a few counts. The gene calls are TRBV27 and TRBJ1-1, with a weak D call TRBD1 (6 bases). The V gene lost 3 bases and the J gene lost 6 bases, with 11 bases spanning the gap. The CDR3 runs to 13 residues. CDR1 MNHEY and CDR2 SMNVEV come from the germline V gene (reference sequence). CDR3: CASSLYGGAEAFF. DNA of the CDR3: TGTGCCAGCAGTTTGTACGGGGGCGCTGAAGCTTTCTTT.

This clonotype was detected only a few times. The chain recombines TRBV3-1 with TRBJ1-6; TRBD1 matches at 7 bases. Looked up from germline, CDR1 is LGHDT and CDR2 is YNNKEL (reference sequence). CDR3 length: 14 amino acids. Germline trimming cut 3 bases from V and 9 bases from J; bases unmatched to any gene: 5. This CDR3 is CASSHGAGGSPLHF. The CDR3 DNA is TGTGCCAGCAGCCACGGGGCAGGGGGTTCACCCCTCCACTTT. The full variable domain, with the rest looked up from reference TRBV3-1 and TRBJ1-6, is DTAVSQTPKYLVTQMGNDKSIKCEQNLGHDTMYWYKQDSKKFLKIMFSYNNKELIINETVPNRFSPKSPDKAHLNLHINSLELGDSAVYFCASSHGAGGSPLHFGNGTRLTVT.

This clonotype was seen only a few times. V is TRBV5-1 and J is TRBJ2-3; D is perhaps TRBD2 (6 bases). V gave up 2 bases and J gave up 2 bases, with 9 bases separating them. There are 14 residues in the CDR3. Per the germline V gene, CDR1 is SGHRS and CDR2 is YFSETQ. For the CDR3, the DNA is TGCGCCAGCAGCTTCCGGCGGGACACAGATACGCAGTATTTT. It codes for CASSFRRDTDTQYF.

The chain recombines TRBV28 with TRBJ2-1; D is undetermined. This CDR3 has 12 residues. With 6 bases removed from V and 10 bases from J, the gap between germline ends came to 13 bases. Germline V gene data show CDR1 as MDHEN and CDR2 as SYDVKM. The CDR3 nucleotides are TGTGCCAGCAGCCCCATCGTCGGGGAGCAGTTCTTC. Translation: CASSPIVGEQFF.

This sequence joins TRBV29-1 and TRBJ1-4, with D possibly TRBD1 on 6 matching bases. Germline-derived CDR1 and CDR2 are SQVTM and ANQGSEA. The CDR3 totals 11 residues. The CDR3 reads CSGTLSEKLFF. The CDR3 bases are TGCAGTGGGACATTGTCTGAAAAACTGTTTTTT.

This clonotype occurred a few times. This chain joins TRBV7-9 and TRBJ2-1; unclear D gene. Germline assignment: CDR1 SEHNR and CDR2 FQNEAQ (reference sequence). The CDR3 spans 14 residues. Trimming removed 5 bases from V and 5 bases from J, with 13 bases in between. CDR3: CASSASAGHNEQFF. The DNA for the CDR3 is TGTGCCAGCAGCGCAAGCGCCGGTCACAATGAGCAGTTCTTC.

This chain joins TRBV7-6 and TRBJ2-3; D remains ambiguous. Germline V lookup: CDR1 SGHVS, CDR2 FNYEAQ. The CDR3 runs to 16 residues. The germline V and J ends were trimmed by 5 bases and 0 bases, with 15 bases remaining between them. The DNA of the CDR3 is TGTGCCAGCAGCCCATCCGACTGGGCTAGCACAGATACGCAGTATTTT. This codes for CASSPSDWASTDTQYF.

This clonotype turned up a few times. V usage is TRBV15 and J usage is TRBJ2-2, with TRBD1 matching 7 bases. Germline assignment: CDR1 LNHNV and CDR2 YYDKDF (reference sequence). This CDR3 is built from 15 residues. Trimming removed 1 base from V and 1 base from J; junction bases left unmatched: 0. Written as DNA, the CDR3 is TGTGCCACCAGCAGAGGACAGGGGAACACCGGGGAGCTGTTTTTT. Its protein product is CATSRGQGNTGELFF.

The table lists this clonotype with a few counts. The V and J genes are TRBV20-1 and TRBJ2-2; no definite D call. This CDR3 is 13 amino acids long. V gave up 3 bases and J gave up 2 bases, with 7 bases separating them. CDR1 and CDR2 (germline): DFQATT, SNEGSKA (reference sequence). The chain's CDR3 is CSARMGNTGELFF. CDR3 in DNA: TGCAGTGCTAGGATGGGAAACACCGGGGAGCTGTTTTTT.

This chain uses TRBV4-1 with TRBJ2-1; 7 nucleotides line up with TRBD1. V shed 0 bases and J 8 bases; nucleotides not matched to a gene: 10. Germline-derived CDR1 and CDR2 are MGHRA and YSYEKL. CDR3 length: 16 amino acids. The CDR3 sequence is CASSQDLETGYHEQFF. CDR3 sequence (DNA): TGCGCCAGCAGCCAAGATTTGGAGACAGGGTACCATGAGCAGTTCTTC.

In this sample, this clonotype turned up a few times. V gene TRBV6-2 or TRBV6-3 combines with J gene TRBJ2-7, with 10 positions matching TRBD2. V dropped 4 bases and J dropped 3; count of bases not matched to a gene: 6. Per germline, CDR1 MNHEY and CDR2 SVGEGT. The CDR3 runs to 15 residues. CDR3 residues: CASSFKTSGLYEQYF. The CDR3 nucleotides are TGTGCCAGCAGTTTTAAGACTAGCGGGCTCTACGAGCAGTACTTC.

This clonotype appeared a few times. The genes are TRBV5-8 and TRBJ1-6; D gene unclear. The length of the CDR3 is 11 residues. Per the germline V gene, CDR1 is SGHTS and CDR2 is YDEGEE. Trimming took off 5 bases at V and 5 bases at J, with 2 bases between the two ends. For the CDR3, the DNA is TGTGCCAGCAGTAATAATTCACCCCTCCACTTT. This encodes CASSNNSPLHF.

This clonotype was seen ten or more times. V gene TRBV12-3 or TRBV12-4 combines with J gene TRBJ2-7; D is uncertain. Trimming took off 0 bases at V and 2 bases at J, with 5 bases between the two ends. The CDR3 contains 13 residues. CDR3: CASSLAPAYEQYF. Written as DNA, the CDR3 is TGTGCCAGCAGTTTAGCCCCTGCCTACGAGCAGTACTTC.

This clonotype appeared a few times. The rearrangement joins TRBV27 to TRBJ2-1; 7 positions match TRBD2. The V and J ends lost 7 bases and 5 bases, in that order; junction bases with no gene match: 8. The V gene's germline CDR1 is MNHEY and CDR2 SMNVEV (reference sequence). The CDR3 spans 14 residues. The CDR3 DNA reads TGTGCCAGCACCATGGGGGGGGTTCACAATGAGCAGTTCTTC. Protein sequence: CASTMGGVHNEQFF.

The CDR3 spells CASSLAGLVHEQFF. The CDR3 nucleotides read TGTGCCAGCAGTTTAGCGGGACTAGTCCATGAGCAGTTCTTC. The J gene is TRBJ2-1, the V gene TRBV12-3 or TRBV12-4; the match to TRBD2 covers 8 bases. Trimming took 0 bases from V and 8 from J; bases not matched to a gene: 3. This CDR3 is 14 amino acids long.